Listed here are 17 T cell receptor beta chains from one sample, sequenced in a study of shared clonotypes between healthy human individuals. This table comes from immunoSEQ multiplex PCR, and its TCRdb copy is limited to in-frame clones, with some not included. This sample has about 2 million clones, with roughly 94% found just once. Naive CD8 populations comprised CD45RO-negative cells positively selected for CCR7, excluding terminally differentiated effector memory CD45RA+ cells. The sequencing input was naive CD8+ T cells sorted from blood. The receptors shown here come from a man aged 18 to 29 in good health.

The chain has TRBV5-1 and TRBJ2-7; either TRBD1 or TRBD2 may supply D (6 bases each). Trimming pared 3 bases from V and 3 bases from J, leaving 22 bases between. There are 17 residues in the CDR3. The V gene's germline CDR1 is SGHRS and CDR2 YFSETQ. The CDR3 DNA sequence: TGCGCCAGCAGCTACCGCCAGGTAGGGGGAGGACTCTACGAGCAGTACTTC. Residues: CASSYRQVGGGLYEQYF.

This rearrangement joins TRBV27 to TRBJ2-6, with TRBD2 as a possible D gene (5 bases). Trimming cost V 2 bases and J 2 bases, with 7 bases left between them. Germline V gives CDR1 MNHEY, CDR2 SMNVEV (reference sequence). CDR3 length equals 15 residues. For the CDR3, the DNA is TGTGCCAGCAGTTTAAGTAGCGCTGGGGCCAACGTCCTGACTTTC. Translation gives CASSLSSAGANVLTF.

Comments on this clone: Other DNA sequences in the sample encode the same CDR3. The gene calls are TRBV4-1 and TRBJ2-7; 8 nucleotides line up with TRBD2. Germline loops: CDR1 MGHRA, CDR2 YSYEKL. CDR3 length equals 15 residues. V lost 1 base to trimming and J lost 4 bases; unmatched junction nucleotides: 6. CDR3 sequence reads: CASSQVLAGGYEQYF. The DNA of the CDR3 is TGCGCCAGCAGCCAAGTGCTCGCGGGAGGATACGAGCAGTACTTC.

V and J are TRBV29-1 and TRBJ2-1; possibly TRBD2 for D (6 bases). The CDR3 runs to 14 residues. The V gene lost 7 bases and the J gene lost 0 bases, with 13 bases spanning the gap. Germline V gene lookup returns CDR1 SQVTM and CDR2 ANQGSEA. The DNA of the CDR3 is TGCAGCGCCTTAGCGGAGAGCTCCTACAATGAGCAGTTCTTC. Residues: CSALAESSYNEQFF.

This clone appeared once. The gene calls are TRBV6-1 and TRBJ1-1; a possible D gene is TRBD1 (5 bases). V lost 6 bases and J lost 5, with 19 bases in between. Germline CDR1 is MNHNS and CDR2 is SASEGT. The CDR3 sequence is 15 residues long. This CDR3 reads CASSLGRGPGTEAFF. CDR3 sequence (DNA): TGTGCCAGCAGCCTGGGGAGGGGCCCTGGGACTGAAGCTTTCTTT.

The CDR3 region has the DNA TGTGCCAGCAGCCAGGGGGACACAGATACGCAGTATTTT. It specifies CASSQGDTDTQYF. The gene calls are TRBV7-3 and TRBJ2-3, with 7 positions matching TRBD1. The CDR3 extends over 13 amino acids. Germline values: CDR1 SGHTA, CDR2 FQGTGA. V lost 5 bases, J lost 2 bases, and 1 base stayed unmatched.

V usage is TRBV5-1 and J usage is TRBJ1-2; the match to TRBD1 covers 9 bases. The CDR3 contains 16 residues. Per the germline V gene, CDR1 is SGHRS and CDR2 is YFSETQ. Losses at the gene ends were 4 bases for V and 0 bases for J; bases not matched to a gene: 7. CDR3 coding DNA: TGCGCCAGCAGCATGGGGACAGGGCTAGCTAACTATGGCTACACCTTC. Its protein product is CASSMGTGLANYGYTF.

The genes are TRBV5-6 and TRBJ2-7; D gene unclear. The germline V and J ends were trimmed by 4 bases and 2 bases, with 7 bases remaining between them. The CDR3 loop spans 12 amino acids. Germline CDR1 is SGHDT and CDR2 is YYEEEE. The CDR3 DNA sequence: TGTGCCAGCAGCCGATCCCCCTACGAGCAGTACTTC. This translates into CASSRSPYEQYF.

Points on this clone: The same CDR3 can be traced to other DNA sequences in this sample. This chain connects TRBV5-6 to TRBJ2-5, with TRBD1 as a possible D gene (6 bases). CDR1 and CDR2 from the germline V gene are SGHDT and YYEEEE. The length of the CDR3 is 14 residues. Trimming left V 1 base short and J 2 bases short, with 9 bases between. CDR3 sequence (DNA): TGTGCCAGCAGCTTGACAGGGTATCAAGAGACCCAGTACTTC. Translated, it gives CASSLTGYQETQYF.

A remark on this clone: At the DNA level, this CDR3 is encoded by other sequences in the same sample as well. The chain recombines TRBV7-6 with TRBJ2-7; D unresolved. This CDR3 spans 16 amino acids. Deletions cut 0 bases from V and 0 bases from J, with 12 bases between. The V gene's germline CDR1 is SGHVS and CDR2 FNYEAQ. The DNA for the CDR3 is TGTGCCAGCAGCTTAGCGCCCGGTCTAAGCTCCTACGAGCAGTACTTC. It specifies CASSLAPGLSSYEQYF.

The chain combines TRBV27 with TRBJ1-1; TRBD1 agrees at 9 bases. After removal of 6 bases from V and 5 bases from J, the junction contained 7 bases not matched to a gene. The germline V gene has CDR1 MNHEY and CDR2 SMNVEV (reference sequence). CDR3 length: 14 amino acids. For the CDR3, the DNA is TGTGCCAGCAGCCCCGGGACAGGGATTACTGAAGCTTTCTTT. Protein: CASSPGTGITEAFF.

As for this clone: One junction end disagrees with the germline gene, perhaps due to a read error. The V and J genes are TRBV10-2 and TRBJ2-7; 7 nucleotides line up with TRBD1. Germline loops: CDR1 WSHSY, CDR2 SAAADI. This CDR3 contains 13 residues. CDR3 loop: CASSESDRLELGF. The CDR3 DNA is TGCGCCAGCAGTGAATCGGACAGGCTGGAACTAGGCTTC.

Regarding this clone: Additional DNA sequences in this sample encode the identical CDR3. CDR3 nucleotides: TGTGCCAGCAGCTTAGCTGGCGATGAGCAGTTCTTC. Translated, it gives CASSLAGDEQFF. This rearrangement joins TRBV13 to TRBJ2-1; D unresolved. The germline V and J ends were trimmed by 1 base and 8 bases, with 6 bases remaining between them. Germline V gene sequence: CDR1 PRHDT, CDR2 FYEKMQ (reference sequence). CDR3 length: 12 amino acids. Combining the CDR3 with reference TRBV13 and TRBJ2-1 gives the whole variable domain AAGVIQSPRHLIKEKRETATLKCYPIPRHDTVYWYQQGPGQDPQFLISFYEKMQSDKGSIPDRFSAQQFSDYHSELNMSSLELGDSALYFCASSLAGDEQFFGPGTRLTVL.

This clone was counted between two and nine times. The chain has TRBV6-5 and TRBJ1-6; D unclear. CDR1 is MNHEY, CDR2 SVGAGI, per germline. There are 14 residues in the CDR3. Trimming left V 0 bases short and J 9 bases short, with 9 bases between. The CDR3 region has the DNA TGTGCCAGCAGTTACTCGGGCGGACCTTCACCCCTCCACTTT. Translating it yields CASSYSGGPSPLHF.

The J gene is TRBJ2-7, the V gene TRBV19; TRBD1 matches at 9 bases. The J segment lost 6 bases and the V segment lost 4 bases, leaving 7 bases of the junction unmatched. Germline CDR1 is LNHDA and CDR2 is SQIVND (reference sequence). CDR3 length: 14 amino acids. The CDR3 DNA follows: TGTGCCAGTAGTACAACAGGGGGCTGGGGCGAGCAGTACTTC. Its translation: CASSTTGGWGEQYF.

This clone came up once. The V call is TRBV2, the J call TRBJ2-7; 8 bases map to TRBD2. V trimming: 4 bases; J trimming: 6 bases; junction bases outside the gene matches: 5. CDR1 is SNHLY, CDR2 FYNNEI, per germline. CDR3 length: 13 amino acids. The CDR3 loop reads CASSAAGGSEQYF. CDR3 bases: TGTGCCAGCAGTGCGGCGGGGGGCAGCGAGCAGTACTTC. The full variable domain, its missing parts supplied by reference TRBV2 and TRBJ2-7, is EPEVTQTPSHQVTQMGQEVILRCVPISNHLYFYWYRQILGQKVEFLVSFYNNEISEKSEIFDDQFSVERPDGSNFTLKIRSTKLEDSAMYFCASSAAGGSEQYFGPGTRLTVT.

V gene TRBV28 combines with J gene TRBJ2-1; perhaps TRBD1 as D (6 bases). V was trimmed by 5 bases and J by 1 base, leaving 6 bases between them. The V gene's germline CDR1 is MDHEN and CDR2 SYDVKM. The CDR3 runs to 13 residues. CDR3 nucleotide sequence: TGTGCCAGCAGTGACAGGTCCTACAATGAGCAGTTCTTC. Its translation: CASSDRSYNEQFF.